This is a list of T cell receptor beta chains from one sample in a study of T cells after yellow fever vaccination. MiXCR, applied by TCRdb to the 5' RACE reads, yields one record per CDR3 protein. The sample holds some 260,000 distinct CDR3 sequences, roughly 5.2% seen once. The sample here was CD4+ T cells sorted from PBMCs, taken on the day of the yellow fever booster vaccination. The receptor source for this set is a man aged 18-30 years who received the YFV17D yellow fever vaccine. CDR3s include the opening cysteine and the closing phenylalanine or tryptophan. The order of the fields is D gene, clone size, J gene, V gene, CDR3 DNA, CDR3 protein. D genes are given only for firm matches. Not all rows give a size; the values are once, few, many and, for expanded clones, a class.

NA	NA	TRBJ1-1	TRBV6-2/TRBV6-3	TGTGCCAGCAGCCCGCACAGGGTAATGAACACTGAAGCTTTCTTT	CASSPHRVMNTEAFF
NA	many	TRBJ2-7	TRBV15	TGTGCCACCAGCAGAGACGGAAATGACGAGCAGTACTTC	CATSRDGNDEQYF
NA	few	TRBJ1-1	TRBV7-9	TGTGCCAGCAGCGTAACGGGGCCGAACACTGAAGCTTTCTTT	CASSVTGPNTEAFF
NA	NA	TRBJ2-7	TRBV6-5	TGTGCCAGCCAAAGAGAGCAGGGATACTACGAGCAGTACTTC	CASQREQGYYEQYF
TRBD1	few	TRBJ1-2	TRBV7-9	TGTGCCAGCAGCTTAAACAGGGGGGACTATGGCTACACCTTC	CASSLNRGDYGYTF
NA	few	TRBJ2-3	TRBV29-1	TGCAGCATAACTCTCCTGTCCACAGATACGCAGTATTTT	CSITLLSTDTQYF
NA	few	TRBJ2-7	TRBV6-6	TGTGCCAGCCGACGGGTCGGGGGCGGCGAGCAGTACTTC	CASRRVGGGEQYF
NA	NA	TRBJ1-5	TRBV6-5	TGTGCCAGCAGTCCCCGCCGGGGAAGCAATCAGCCCCAGCATTTT	CASSPRRGSNQPQHF
TRBD2	many	TRBJ2-1	TRBV7-2	TGTGCCAGCAGCTTCCAGTCGGTAGCGGGGGGGCTGTACAATGAGCAGTTCTTC	CASSFQSVAGGLYNEQFF
TRBD2	few	TRBJ2-2	TRBV27	TGTGCCAGCCGCCCCTTAGCGGGGGGGACGAACACCGGGGAGCTGTTTTTT	CASRPLAGGTNTGELFF
NA	few	TRBJ1-1	TRBV12-3/TRBV12-4	TGTGCCAGCAGTTTAGGGCGGGCGGGTTCCACTGAAGCTTTCTTT	CASSLGRAGSTEAFF
NA	NA	TRBJ2-7	TRBV5-1	TGCGCCAGCAGCTTGACGCAGGGAATCGAGCAGTACTTC	CASSLTQGIEQYF
TRBD1	NA	TRBJ1-2	TRBV9	TGTGCCAGCAGCGCTTCCGGGACAGAAATTTCTGGCTACACCTTC	CASSASGTEISGYTF
NA	many	TRBJ1-2	TRBV6-6	TGTGCCAGCAGTTACTCGACAGGTTATGGCTACACCTTC	CASSYSTGYGYTF
NA	NA	TRBJ2-2	TRBV7-2	TGTGCCAGCAGCTTACAGAAGAACACCGGGGAGCTGTTTTTT	CASSLQKNTGELFF
NA	NA	TRBJ2-3	TRBV6-5	TGTGCCAGCAGTAGGGCATCCCCTGCAGATACGCAGTATTTT	CASSRASPADTQYF
NA	many	TRBJ1-4	TRBV7-6	TGTGCCAGCAGCCCCTCCGGGGAGGGGGCTAATGAAAAACTGTTTTTT	CASSPSGEGANEKLFF
NA	many	TRBJ1-3	TRBV12-3/TRBV12-4	TGTGCCAGCAGTCCCAGGCGAACATTGGGGAGCTCTGGAAACACCATATATTTT	CASSPRRTLGSSGNTIYF
NA	NA	TRBJ2-7	TRBV30	TGTGCCTGGAGTGCCGGGGAGGCTGAGCAGTACTTC	CAWSAGEAEQYF
NA	many	TRBJ1-5	TRBV6-1	TGTGCCAGCAGTGATAGAGCAGGGGTCCCTCAGCCCCAGCATTTT	CASSDRAGVPQPQHF
TRBD1	many	TRBJ2-3	TRBV20-1	TGCAGTGCTCAAAGGACAGGGGGCACAGATACGCAGTATTTT	CSAQRTGGTDTQYF
NA	many	TRBJ2-3	TRBV7-6	TGTGCCAGCATGTCTTACCAGAAAGCAGATACGCAGTATTTT	CASMSYQKADTQYF
NA	many	TRBJ1-5	TRBV7-2	TGTGCCAGCAGCCCGGACGGAACAAATCAGCCCCAGCATTTT	CASSPDGTNQPQHF
NA	few	TRBJ1-1	TRBV5-1	TGCGCCAGCAGCCCGAAGGGGGGGCGAAGGGACACTGAAGCTTTCTTT	CASSPKGGRRDTEAFF
NA	many	TRBJ2-1	TRBV7-3	TGTGCCAGCAGCTTATTGGGGGAGACTGAGCAGTTCTTC	CASSLLGETEQFF
NA	many	TRBJ2-1	TRBV11-2	TGTGCCAGCAGCTTAGACATCGAAAGGGAGCAGTTCTTC	CASSLDIEREQFF
TRBD2	few	TRBJ2-7	TRBV11-2	TGTGCCAGCAGCCCCCGACTAGCTAGCCACGAGCAGTACTTC	CASSPRLASHEQYF
TRBD1	few	TRBJ2-4	TRBV11-2	TGTGCCAGCAGTTCCCGACAGGGGAAGTTAGCCAAAAACATTCAGTACTTC	CASSSRQGKLAKNIQYF
NA	many	TRBJ1-1	TRBV5-6	TGTGCCAGCAGCTCGGCAGGGTTTATGAACACTGAAGCTTTCTTT	CASSSAGFMNTEAFF
NA	NA	TRBJ2-2	TRBV18	TGTGCCAGCTCACCACGGGTTCCAGATTCCAACACCGGGGAGCTGTTTTTT	CASSPRVPDSNTGELFF
NA	NA	TRBJ1-2	TRBV20-1	TGCAGTGCCCCGGACGGTCCCTATGGCTACACCTTC	CSAPDGPYGYTF
NA	NA	TRBJ1-6	TRBV5-4	TGTGCCAGCAGCTTGGGACAGACCTATAATTCACCCCTCCACTTT	CASSLGQTYNSPLHF
NA	NA	TRBJ1-4	TRBV6-2/TRBV6-3	TGTGCCAGCAGCCCGAACCGCCGACTGGGTGAGGAAAAACTGTTTTTT	CASSPNRRLGEEKLFF
NA	many	TRBJ1-1	TRBV5-1	TGCGCCAGCAGCTTAACCCCCAGGGACCGGTACACTGAAGCTTTCTTT	CASSLTPRDRYTEAFF
NA	NA	TRBJ2-1	TRBV5-1	TGCGCCAGCAGTCCCCGGGACCCCCAGTCTGAGCAGTTCTTC	CASSPRDPQSEQFF